Listed here are 26 T cell receptor beta chains from one sample, sequenced in a study of CD8+CD57+ T cells in acquired aplastic anemia. CDR3 and TCR beta VDJ profiling relied on genomic DNA as the template. From the reads, TCRdb called clonotypes with MiXCR, one entry per CDR3 protein. The sample includes about 420,000 distinct CDR3 sequences, 55% to 75% of them seen just once. Sequenced: sorted CD4+, CD8+, or CD8+CD57+ T cells (not recorded which) from PBMCs. Receptors were obtained from a human donor in good health, serving as a control.

At least ten counts were recorded for this clonotype. The rearrangement uses TRBV12-3 or TRBV12-4 and TRBJ2-1, with TRBD2 identical over 10 bases. The J segment lost 7 bases and the V segment lost 6 bases, leaving 15 bases of the junction unmatched. CDR3 length equals 17 residues. This CDR3 is CASSRPLAGGVNNEQFF. CDR3 nucleotides: TGTGCCAGCAGCCGACCCTTAGCGGGGGGCGTCAATAATGAGCAGTTCTTC.

This clonotype was counted between two and nine times. One base away lies a much larger clone, so this may be a sequencing read error. V gene TRBV15 combines with J gene TRBJ2-1; possible D gene TRBD2, 6 bases. This CDR3 is 16 amino acids long. The V gene's germline CDR1 is LNHNV and CDR2 YYDKDF (reference sequence). The CDR3 protein is CATSTREASLHNERFF. CDR3 DNA sequence: TGTGCCACCAGCACGAGGGAGGCTAGCCTCCACAATGAGCGGTTCTTC. Drawing the rest from reference TRBV15 and TRBJ2-1, the complete variable domain is DAMVIQNPRYQVTQFGKPVTLSCSQTLNHNVMYWYQQKSSQAPKLLFHYYDKDFNNEADTPDNFQSRRPNTSFCFLDIRSPGLGDTAMYLCATSTREASLHNERFFGPGTRLTVL.

This clonotype was observed at least ten times. V gene TRBV6-2 or TRBV6-3 combines with J gene TRBJ2-7, with TRBD1 matching over 10 bases. The V and J ends lost 2 bases and 4 bases, in that order; junction bases with no gene match: 2. The CDR3 extends over 14 amino acids. Germline lookup yields CDR1 MNHEY and CDR2 SVGEGT. The CDR3 DNA reads as TGTGCCAGCAGTTACAGGGACAGGGGTTACGAGCAGTACTTC. Its translation: CASSYRDRGYEQYF.

This chain joins TRBV6-1 and TRBJ2-7, with a possible D match to TRBD2 (5 bases). The V gene's germline CDR1 is MNHNS and CDR2 SASEGT. CDR3 size: 13 residues. Trimming shortened V by 3 bases and J by 7 bases, and 13 bases separated the two germline ends. CDR3 DNA sequence: TGTGCCAGCAGTGAGACCGAAACGGGGGAGCAGTACTTC. It codes for CASSETETGEQYF.

There are a few counts of this clonotype. CDR3 in DNA: TGTGCCAGTAGTATCCCCCGATTGAACACTGAAGCTTTCTTT. Translated: CASSIPRLNTEAFF. The rearrangement joins TRBV19 to TRBJ1-1; D remains unclear. The CDR3 is 14 residues long. The germline CDR1 and CDR2 sequences are LNHDA and SQIVND (reference sequence). Trimming shortened V by 3 bases and J by 0 bases, and 8 bases separated the two germline ends. Together with reference TRBV19 and TRBJ1-1, the CDR3 gives the full variable domain: DGGITQSPKYLFRKEGQNVTLSCEQNLNHDAMYWYRQDPGQGLRLIYYSQIVNDFQKGDIAEGYSVSREKKESFPLTVTSAQKNPTAFYLCASSIPRLNTEAFFGQGTRLTVV.

This clonotype was picked up a small number of times. One junction end does not reproduce the germline sequence, and a read error may be involved. This chain connects TRBV7-3 to TRBJ2-7, with TRBD1 identical over 12 bases. The V gene's germline CDR1 is SGHTA and CDR2 FQGTGA. The CDR3 is made up of 16 amino acids. CDR3 bases: TGTGCCAACAGCGGGCCGGGACAGGGGGCTTCCTACGAGCAGTACTTC. It specifies CANSGPGQGASYEQYF. The full variable domain, completed using reference TRBV7-3 and TRBJ2-7, is GAGVSQTPSNKVTEKGKYVELRCDPISGHTALYWYRQSLGQGPEFLIYFQGTGAADDSGLPNDRFFAVRPEGSVSTLKIQRTERGDSAVYLCANSGPGQGASYEQYFGPGTRLTVT.

This clonotype came up many times. A read error is possible here, since a much larger clone lies one base away. This chain links TRBV10-3 with TRBJ2-7; the D gene is possibly TRBD1 (5 bases). The CDR3 extends over 12 amino acids. The V gene's germline CDR1 is ENHRY and CDR2 SYGVKD. V lost 4 bases and J 6 bases, leaving 10 bases between the germline ends. This CDR3 is CAISGTPCEQYF. CDR3 in DNA: TGTGCCATCAGTGGGACACCCTGCGAGCAGTACTTC.

Comments on this clonotype: One end of the junction varies from germline; a read error may be responsible. This rearrangement joins TRBV9 to TRBJ1-2; maybe TRBD1 (6 bases). This CDR3 is built from 12 residues. Germline V lookup: CDR1 SGDLS, CDR2 YYNGEE. CDR3 DNA sequence: TGTGCCAGCAGTGTAGGGGGGAGTGGCGCCAACTTC. This encodes CASSVGGSGANF.

The V and J genes are TRBV10-3 and TRBJ2-7, with D hard to call. Trimming took 5 bases from V and 2 from J, leaving 10 bases between them. The length of the CDR3 is 13 residues. Per germline, CDR1 ENHRY and CDR2 SYGVKD. This chain's CDR3 is CAISPDGTYEQYF. CDR3 nucleotides: TGTGCCATCAGTCCGGACGGAACCTACGAGCAGTACTTC.

The CDR3 spells CASSSRENPYNEQFF. CDR3 nucleotides: TGTGCCAGCAGTAGCCGGGAAAACCCCTACAATGAGCAGTTCTTC. The chain uses TRBV12-3 or TRBV12-4 and TRBJ2-1; TRBD2 is a possible D gene (5 bases). The V end was cut by 5 bases, the J end by 2 bases, with 13 bases between. CDR3 length: 15 amino acids.

This clonotype was counted at least ten times. V and J are TRBV20-1 and TRBJ1-1, with D perhaps matching TRBD1 (5 bases). The CDR3 spans 12 residues. CDR1 DFQATT and CDR2 SNEGSKA come from the germline V gene (reference sequence). The V end lost 6 bases, the J end lost 4 bases, and 12 bases lay between the germline ends. CDR3 coding DNA: TGCAGTGCCGGACTTAGGGGCACTGAAGCTTTCTTT. Amino acid sequence: CSAGLRGTEAFF.

This clonotype was observed many times. The rearrangement links TRBV29-1 to TRBJ1-2; a weak D match, TRBD1 (5 bases). Germline-derived CDR1 and CDR2 are SQVTM and ANQGSEA. The ends were cut back, 0 bases at V and 3 bases at J, with 11 bases in the middle. The CDR3 is made up of 14 amino acids. The CDR3 DNA reads TGCAGCGTTGAAGATCGAGGGGCGGACTATGGCTACACCTTC. Translated: CSVEDRGADYGYTF.

Of note for this clonotype: This CDR3 fails to terminate in the conserved phenylalanine or tryptophan, so it likely reflects a read error. It is unclear where the CDR3 begins or ends on the DNA, so no DNA is shown, and the CDR3 is as TCRdb lists it. V is TRBV7-2 and J is TRBJ1-6; the table assigns TRBD1, which was not confirmed against the DNA. Looked up from germline, CDR1 is SGHTA and CDR2 is FQGNSA. The CDR3 has 16 residues if both end residues are counted. The CDR3 region is CASSSEQGYDGYTFGS.

In its sample, this clonotype was seen many times. The rearrangement joins TRBV5-1 to TRBJ2-3; no definite D call. The CDR3 loop spans 13 amino acids. V was shortened by 4 bases and J by 2 bases, with 8 bases between the two germline ends. CDR1 and CDR2 from the germline V gene are SGHRS and YFSETQ. CDR3 sequence: CASSMTTTDTQYF. The CDR3 region has the DNA TGCGCCAGCAGCATGACAACCACAGATACGCAGTATTTT. Based on the CDR3 plus reference TRBV5-1 and TRBJ2-3, the full variable domain is KAGVTQTPRYLIKTRGQQVTLSCSPISGHRSVSWYQQTPGQGLQFLFEYFSETQRNKGNFPGRFSGRQFSNSRSEMNVSTLELGDSALYLCASSMTTTDTQYFGPGTRLTVL.

This clonotype was found many times. The rearrangement uses TRBV6-6 and TRBJ1-6, with TRBD1 identical over 9 bases. CDR1 and CDR2 (germline): MNHNY, SVGAGI (reference sequence). The CDR3 contains 15 residues. Trimming removed 7 bases from V and 7 bases from J; junction bases left unmatched: 8. Here the CDR3 DNA reads TGTGCCAGCAAAACAGGGGGCCGGACGAATTCACCCCTCCACTTT. Translation: CASKTGGRTNSPLHF.

The chain carries TRBV11-1 and TRBJ2-7; TRBD1 aligns across 7 bases. The CDR3 has 15 amino acids. J lost 2 bases, V lost 4 bases, and 8 bases had no gene match. CDR1 is SGHAT, CDR2 FQDESV, per germline (reference sequence). CDR3 in amino acids: CASSSTDRAPYEQYF. The CDR3 DNA reads TGTGCCAGCAGCTCCACCGACAGGGCCCCCTACGAGCAGTACTTC.

The chain employs TRBV11-1 and TRBJ2-3; 8 positions match TRBD1. The CDR3 runs 13 residues. Trimming removed 5 bases from V and 9 bases from J; junction bases left unmatched: 7. Per germline, CDR1 SGHAT and CDR2 FQDESV (reference sequence). The CDR3 DNA reads TGTGCCAGCAGCGCCCGGACAGGGAAGACGCAGTATTTT. As protein: CASSARTGKTQYF.

The chain has TRBV12-3 or TRBV12-4 and TRBJ2-6, with D perhaps assigned TRBD1 or TRBD2 (6 bases each). The CDR3 runs 15 residues. V gave up 4 bases and J gave up 4 bases, with 11 bases separating them. The CDR3 spells CASSSRGVGANVLTF. CDR3 DNA: TGTGCCAGCAGTTCAAGGGGGGTCGGGGCCAACGTCCTGACTTTC.

The V call is TRBV7-2, the J call TRBJ1-5; 7 bases map to TRBD1. The CDR3 totals 14 residues. CDR1 is SGHTA, CDR2 FQGNSA, per germline. The ends lost 9 bases at V and 5 bases at J; junction bases unmatched: 10. The CDR3 sequence is CASEQGNYDQPQHF. The CDR3 nucleotides read TGTGCCAGTGAACAGGGGAATTACGATCAGCCCCAGCATTTT. Full variable domain (remainder filled in from reference TRBV7-2 and TRBJ1-5): GAGVSQSPSNKVTEKGKDVELRCDPISGHTALYWYRQSLGQGLEFLIYFQGNSAPDKSGLPSDRFSAERTGGSVSTLTIQRTQQEDSAVYLCASEQGNYDQPQHFGDGTRLSIL.

At least ten counts were recorded for this clonotype. The J gene is TRBJ2-2, the V gene TRBV5-1, with 8 bases fitting TRBD1. The germline V gene has CDR1 SGHRS and CDR2 YFSETQ. V was clipped by 3 bases and J by 5 bases; unmatched bases: 6. The CDR3 sequence is 15 residues long. DNA of the CDR3: TGCGCCAGCAGCTCCGGACAGGGTGGGACCGGGGAGCTGTTTTTT. The encoded protein is CASSSGQGGTGELFF.

With respect to this clonotype: Because the CDR3 is missing its conserved closing phenylalanine or tryptophan, this is likely a read error. No DNA is shown, since the ends of the CDR3 on it are uncertain; the CDR3 is the one TCRdb lists. The gene calls are TRBV9 and TRBJ1-1. The CDR3 is 10 residues long, ends included. Germline CDR1 is SGDLS and CDR2 is YYNGEE. The CDR3 here is CASSVEDDFY.

This sequence joins TRBV2 and TRBJ1-1; possible D gene TRBD1, 6 bases. Trimming stripped 7 bases from V and 4 bases from J, with 16 bases between. This CDR3 is 14 amino acids long. CDR1 and CDR2 (germline): SNHLY, FYNNEI. CDR3 sequence reads: CASTSMGASTEAFF. The CDR3 DNA sequence: TGTGCCAGCACCTCGATGGGGGCGAGCACTGAAGCTTTCTTT. Full variable domain (remainder filled in from reference TRBV2 and TRBJ1-1): EPEVTQTPSHQVTQMGQEVILRCVPISNHLYFYWYRQILGQKVEFLVSFYNNEISEKSEIFDDQFSVERPDGSNFTLKIRSTKLEDSAMYFCASTSMGASTEAFFGQGTRLTVV.

The rearrangement links TRBV7-9 to TRBJ2-2, with D possibly being TRBD2 (5 bases). CDR1 is SEHNR and CDR2 is FQNEAQ in the germline V gene (reference sequence). There are 15 residues in the CDR3. Between the trimmed V and J ends, which lost 5 bases and 17 bases, there was a span of 27 bases. The CDR3 reads CASSLRRYQETQYFF. DNA of the CDR3: TGTGCCAGCAGCCTGCGGAGGTACCAAGAGACCCAGTACTTTTTT.

The table lists this clonotype with a count of one. This chain uses TRBV9 with TRBJ2-3, with TRBD2 identical over 8 bases. The CDR3 runs 15 residues. V dropped 4 bases and J dropped 1; count of bases not matched to a gene: 5. Germline V CDR1 and CDR2: SGDLS, YYNGEE. This chain's CDR3 is CASSFQTSGTDTQYF. The CDR3 DNA sequence: TGTGCCAGCAGCTTTCAGACTAGCGGCACAGATACGCAGTATTTT.

This clonotype turned up a few times. The junction differs from germline at one of its ends, possibly a read error. V gene TRBV24-1 combines with J gene TRBJ1-2; D might be TRBD1 (5 bases). Per the germline V gene, CDR1 is KGHDR and CDR2 is SFDVKD. This CDR3 spans 15 amino acids. The CDR3 is CATSGAGREVYGHTF. CDR3 nucleotide sequence: TGTGCCACCAGTGGCGCGGGACGTGAGGTCTATGGCCACACCTTC.

The rearrangement links TRBV6-1 to TRBJ1-6, with a weak D call TRBD1 (6 bases). CDR1 and CDR2 from the germline V gene are MNHNS and SASEGT. Between the trimmed V and J ends, which lost 2 bases and 9 bases, there was a span of 11 bases. The CDR3 loop spans 14 amino acids. This CDR3 reads CASSELGTSSPLHF. The CDR3 DNA is TGTGCCAGCAGTGAACTTGGGACATCTTCACCCCTCCACTTT.